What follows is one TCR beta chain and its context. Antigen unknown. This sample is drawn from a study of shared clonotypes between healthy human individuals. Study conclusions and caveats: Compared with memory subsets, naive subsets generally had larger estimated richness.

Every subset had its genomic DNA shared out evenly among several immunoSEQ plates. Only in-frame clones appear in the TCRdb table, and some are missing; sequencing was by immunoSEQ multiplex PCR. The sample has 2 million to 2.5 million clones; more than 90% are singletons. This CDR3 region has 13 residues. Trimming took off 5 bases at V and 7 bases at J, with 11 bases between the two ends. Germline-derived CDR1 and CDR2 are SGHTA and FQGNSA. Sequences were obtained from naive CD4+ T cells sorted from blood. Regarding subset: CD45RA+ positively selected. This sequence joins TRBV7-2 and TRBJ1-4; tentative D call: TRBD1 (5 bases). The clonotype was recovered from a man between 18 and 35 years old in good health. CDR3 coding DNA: TGTGCCAGCAGCGCGGGACGGACTGAAAAACTGTTTTTT. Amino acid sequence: CASSAGRTEKLFF. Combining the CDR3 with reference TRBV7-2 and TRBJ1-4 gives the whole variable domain GAGVSQSPSNKVTEKGKDVELRCDPISGHTALYWYRQSLGQGLEFLIYFQGNSAPDKSGLPSDRFSAERTGGSVSTLTIQRTQQEDSAVYLCASSAGRTEKLFFGSGTQLSVL.